This paragraph covers one T cell receptor (beta chain) sequence. Its antigen is unidentified. This specimen comes from a study of shared clonotypes between healthy human individuals. Germline V gene sequence: CDR1 SNHLY, CDR2 FYNNEI. V lost 8 bases, J lost 5 bases, and 13 bases lay in between. CDR3 length: 13 residues. Study-wide findings and caveats: Sampling used blood alone; tissue repertoires probably differ.

Generated by immunoSEQ multiplex PCR, the TCRdb table keeps only in-frame clones and is missing some. The data show approximately 530,000 clones, about 96% seen once. This clonotype was sampled from a woman aged 30 to 39 in good health. The sample was naive CD4+ T cells sorted from blood. Described subset: CD45RA+ positively selected. V is TRBV2 and J is TRBJ1-5; weak D call: TRBD1 (5 bases). The DNA of the CDR3 is TGTGCCAGCCGCGGGGGGAACCATCAGCCCCAGCATTTT. Its protein is CASRGGNHQPQHF.